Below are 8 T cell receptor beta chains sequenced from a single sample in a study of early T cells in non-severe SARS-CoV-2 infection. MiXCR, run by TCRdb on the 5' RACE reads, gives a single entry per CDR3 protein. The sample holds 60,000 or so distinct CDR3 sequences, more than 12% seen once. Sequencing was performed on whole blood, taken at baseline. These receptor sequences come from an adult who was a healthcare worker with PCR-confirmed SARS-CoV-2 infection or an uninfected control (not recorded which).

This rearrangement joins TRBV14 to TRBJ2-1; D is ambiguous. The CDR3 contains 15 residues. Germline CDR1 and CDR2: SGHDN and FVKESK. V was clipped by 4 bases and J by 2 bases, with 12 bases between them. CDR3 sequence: CASSPSGYPYNEQFF. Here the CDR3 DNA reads TGTGCCAGCAGCCCTTCAGGTTACCCCTACAATGAGCAGTTCTTC.

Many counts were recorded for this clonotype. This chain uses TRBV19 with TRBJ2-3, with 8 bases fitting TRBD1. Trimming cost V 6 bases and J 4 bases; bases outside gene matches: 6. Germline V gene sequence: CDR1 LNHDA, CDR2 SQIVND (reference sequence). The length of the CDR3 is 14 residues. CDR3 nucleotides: TGTGCCAGTAGGAGGACAGGGCGCGCAGATACGCAGTATTTT. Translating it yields CASRRTGRADTQYF.

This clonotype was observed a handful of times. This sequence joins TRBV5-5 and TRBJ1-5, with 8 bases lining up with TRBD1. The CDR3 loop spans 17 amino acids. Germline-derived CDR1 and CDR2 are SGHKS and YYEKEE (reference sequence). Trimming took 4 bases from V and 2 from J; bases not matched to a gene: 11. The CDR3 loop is CASSLLDRVSGNQPQHF. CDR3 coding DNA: TGTGCCAGCAGCCTACTGGACAGGGTATCTGGCAATCAGCCCCAGCATTTT.

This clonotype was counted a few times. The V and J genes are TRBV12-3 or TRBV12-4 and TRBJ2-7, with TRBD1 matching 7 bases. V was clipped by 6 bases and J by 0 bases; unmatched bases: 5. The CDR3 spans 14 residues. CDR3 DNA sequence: TGTGCCAGCAGCAGGGGGTTAAGCTCCTACGAGCAGTACTTC. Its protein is CASSRGLSSYEQYF.

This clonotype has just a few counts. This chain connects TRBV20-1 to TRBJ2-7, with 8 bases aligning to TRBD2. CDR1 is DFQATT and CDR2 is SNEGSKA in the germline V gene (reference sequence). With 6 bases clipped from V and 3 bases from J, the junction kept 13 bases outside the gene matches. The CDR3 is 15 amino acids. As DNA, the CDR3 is TGCAGTGCCCCCGGGGGGAGCGGGGGCATCTACGAGCAGTACTTC. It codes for CSAPGGSGGIYEQYF.

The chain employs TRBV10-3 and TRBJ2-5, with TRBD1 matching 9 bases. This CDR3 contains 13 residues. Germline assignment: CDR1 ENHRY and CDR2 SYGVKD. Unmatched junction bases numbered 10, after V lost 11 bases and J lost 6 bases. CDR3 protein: CASATGGLKTQYF. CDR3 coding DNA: TGTGCCTCCGCGACAGGGGGGTTGAAGACCCAGTACTTC.

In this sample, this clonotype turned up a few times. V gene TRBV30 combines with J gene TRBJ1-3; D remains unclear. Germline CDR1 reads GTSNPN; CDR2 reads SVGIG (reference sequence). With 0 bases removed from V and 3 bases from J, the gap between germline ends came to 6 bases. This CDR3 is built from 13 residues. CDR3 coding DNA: TGTGCCTGGAGTGTAGAACGTGGAAACACCATATATTTT. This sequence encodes CAWSVERGNTIYF.

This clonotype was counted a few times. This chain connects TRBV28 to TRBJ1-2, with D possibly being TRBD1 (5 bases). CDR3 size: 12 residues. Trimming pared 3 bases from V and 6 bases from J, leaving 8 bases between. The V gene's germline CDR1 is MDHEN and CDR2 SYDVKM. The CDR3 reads CASSLAGDGYTF. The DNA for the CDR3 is TGTGCCAGCAGTTTGGCGGGGGATGGCTACACCTTC.